This T cell receptor beta chain was retrieved from a study of blood T cell repertoires in COVID-19. Looked up from germline, CDR1 is SNHLY and CDR2 is FYNNEI. The CDR3 has 12 amino acids. V was trimmed by 1 base and J by 11 bases, leaving 11 bases between them. By share, this clone counts as medium-sized. Authors' methods: Estimates of nucleated cell counts were drawn from the amplification of reference gene primers. The repertoire was sequenced with immunoSEQ multiplex PCR; TCRdb's copy has only in-frame clones and lacks some. V, J and clone size are those of that table, while D and trimming were read from the DNA. The repertoire holds 150,000 to 200,000 clones, with approximately 86% as singletons.

This sequence joins TRBV2 and TRBJ1-1; D may be TRBD1 (6 bases). Input material: peripheral blood. The receptor comes from a woman aged 80 or over with COVID-19, enrolled during active disease. CDR3 protein: CASSEDTGSAFF. For the CDR3, the DNA is TGTGCCAGCAGTGAAGATACAGGGTCTGCTTTCTTT.